The present T cell receptor beta chain was sequenced within a study of somatic mutations in cytotoxic T cells in rheumatoid arthritis. Broader study findings: Levels of CD8+ T-cell clonality in rheumatoid arthritis patients were statistically indistinguishable from those seen in age-matched healthy controls, with no significant difference.

V shed 9 bases and J shed 5 bases, with 22 bases lying between them. Germline V CDR1 and CDR2: ENHRY, SYGVKD. The CDR3 is 15 residues long. The assay was immunoSEQ multiplex PCR, and TCRdb's table has in-frame clones only and misses some. In the table there are 15,000 to 20,000 clones, around 77% of which are singletons. Concerning this clone: Its cognate antigen is unknown.

The rearrangement joins TRBV10-3 to TRBJ1-2; D is possibly TRBD1 (5 bases). The receptor's source is an adult with rheumatoid arthritis. Sequenced sample: CD8+ T cells sorted from blood. Written as DNA, the CDR3 is TGTGCCATTCACAAAACGACGGGGCATTATTATGGCTACACCTTC. Its translation: CAIHKTTGHYYGYTF.